The 3 T cell receptor beta chains presented below share a single source sample, sequenced in a study of Ad26.COV2.S vaccination and SARS-CoV-2 variants. Sequenced by immunoSEQ multiplex PCR; TCRdb stores in-frame clones only, minus some. The profile shows about 680,000 clones, approximately 88% of them singletons. Treatment specified: 19 received Ad26.COV2.S at low or high dose, single or two shots; 5 received placebo; per-sample allocation not given. Collection of the samples took place on day 63 after the first injection of vaccine or placebo. Sequencing was performed on peripheral blood, taken in a trial of Ad26.COV2.S vaccine versus placebo. These receptors were obtained from a person between 18 and 65 years old who received the Ad26.COV2.S COVID-19 vaccine or a placebo.

This chain joins TRBV28 and TRBJ1-2; D gene ambiguous. The V end lost 2 bases, the J end lost 2 bases, and 15 bases lay between the germline ends. CDR1 and CDR2 from the germline V gene are MDHEN and SYDVKM. This CDR3 is built from 16 residues. The DNA for the CDR3 is TGTGCCAGCAGTTTAAGCAATTTTGATAGGAACTATGGCTACACCTTC. Translating gives CASSLSNFDRNYGYTF.

This rearrangement joins TRBV6-5 to TRBJ2-3, with a weak D call TRBD2 (5 bases). CDR1 is MNHEY, CDR2 SVGAGI, per germline. The V end lost 5 bases, the J end lost 4 bases, and 16 bases lay between the germline ends. This CDR3 region has 15 residues. CDR3 DNA: TGTGCCAGCAGTCTGACTAACCCGAAGGCAGATACGCAGTATTTT. It specifies CASSLTNPKADTQYF.

The chain combines TRBV7-8 with TRBJ2-2; the D is unclear. Looked up from germline, CDR1 is SGHVS and CDR2 is FQNEAQ. The CDR3 is 11 amino acids. The CDR3 region has the DNA TGTGCGGGGATTAACACCGGGGAGCTGTTTTTT. Encoded protein: CAGINTGELFF.